Each of the 28 T cell receptor beta chains below was sequenced from the same sample in a study of cytomegalovirus exposure and HLA in healthy donors. The PCR made use of 60 Vbeta and 13 Jbeta primers. Some clones are missing from TCRdb's copy, which holds only in-frame ones; the method was immunoSEQ multiplex PCR. Of roughly 97,000 clones listed, roughly 10% are singletons. Material for sequencing was PBMCs. The receptors come from a man in his forties or fifties in good health and CMV-seropositive.

The chain links TRBV4-1 to TRBJ2-2; D is ambiguous. V dropped 5 bases and J dropped 3 bases, with 7 bases sitting between them. The CDR3 sequence is 13 residues long. The germline V gene encodes CDR1 MGHRA and CDR2 YSYEKL. CDR3 sequence reads: CASSGSYTGELFF. In DNA, the CDR3 is TGCGCCAGCAGCGGTAGTTACACCGGGGAGCTGTTTTTT.

This clone was recorded a few times. The rearrangement uses TRBV2 and TRBJ2-5; 8 nucleotides agree with TRBD1. The CDR3 covers 15 residues. Germline lookup yields CDR1 SNHLY and CDR2 FYNNEI. V was clipped by 5 bases and J by 1 base; unmatched bases: 6. This CDR3 is CASSTSGGSQETQYF. Here the CDR3 DNA reads TGTGCCAGCAGTACGTCAGGGGGCTCCCAAGAGACCCAGTACTTC.

The V and J genes are TRBV7-8 and TRBJ1-1; possibly TRBD1 for D (5 bases). The CDR3 consists of 16 residues. Deletions cut 3 bases from V and 0 bases from J, with 14 bases between. Germline V lookup: CDR1 SGHVS, CDR2 FQNEAQ. CDR3 coding DNA: TGTGCCAGCAGCTTCCTTAGGGTAGGGGTGAACACTGAAGCTTTCTTT. This codes for CASSFLRVGVNTEAFF.

This chain uses TRBV5-1 with TRBJ2-7; the match to TRBD1 covers 11 bases. The CDR3 consists of 14 residues. The germline CDR1 and CDR2 sequences are SGHRS and YFSETQ. Trimming took 3 bases from V and 3 from J; bases not matched to a gene: 2. Here the CDR3 DNA reads TGCGCCAGCAGCTCAGGGACAGGGGGCTACGAGCAGTACTTC. Translation gives CASSSGTGGYEQYF.

CDR3 DNA sequence: TGTGCCAGCAGCTTAAGAGACAACTACAATGAGCAGTTCTTC. This encodes CASSLRDNYNEQFF. The chain combines TRBV7-6 with TRBJ2-1; unclear D gene. The V gene's germline CDR1 is SGHVS and CDR2 FNYEAQ. This CDR3 has 14 residues. With 2 bases removed from V and 3 bases from J, the gap between germline ends came to 8 bases.

The chain carries TRBV27 and TRBJ2-3, with D possibly being TRBD1 (5 bases). The V gene's germline CDR1 is MNHEY and CDR2 SMNVEV (reference sequence). V was shortened by 3 bases and J by 1 base, with 8 bases between the two germline ends. The CDR3 loop spans 14 amino acids. Here the CDR3 reads CASSLQTGTDTQYF. The CDR3 bases are TGTGCCAGCAGTTTGCAGACAGGCACAGATACGCAGTATTTT.

The gene calls are TRBV5-6 and TRBJ1-2; D possibly corresponds to TRBD1 (6 bases). Germline CDR1 and CDR2: SGHDT and YYEEEE. The CDR3 runs to 14 residues. V was trimmed by 1 base and J by 2 bases, leaving 9 bases between them. The CDR3 DNA reads as TGTGCCAGCAGCTTGTTGACAGGAAACTATGGCTACACCTTC. Translation gives CASSLLTGNYGYTF.

This clone appeared a few times. This chain links TRBV7-9 with TRBJ2-3, with TRBD1 matching 9 bases. The CDR3 loop spans 15 amino acids. J was trimmed by 5 bases and V by 4 bases; bases with no gene match: 7. The V gene's germline CDR1 is SEHNR and CDR2 FQNEAQ (reference sequence). In DNA, the CDR3 is TGTGCCAGCAGCTGGGGACAGGGAGAGGGAGATACGCAGTATTTT. This encodes CASSWGQGEGDTQYF.

This clone was seen a few times. The J gene is TRBJ1-6, the V gene TRBV6-1, with TRBD1 identical over 7 bases. The V segment lost 1 base and the J segment 3 bases; nucleotides outside the gene matches: 0. CDR1 is MNHNS, CDR2 SASEGT, per germline. This CDR3 contains 15 residues. The CDR3 protein is CASSEDRGYNSPLHF. The CDR3 nucleotides read TGTGCCAGCAGTGAAGACAGGGGCTATAATTCACCCCTCCACTTT.

The gene calls are TRBV9 and TRBJ1-6, with D possibly matching TRBD1 (5 bases). V was clipped by 5 bases and J by 6 bases, with 12 bases between them. The CDR3 length is 14 residues. The V gene's germline CDR1 is SGDLS and CDR2 YYNGEE. CDR3 residues: CASRGGVANSPLHF. For the CDR3, the DNA is TGTGCCAGCAGGGGAGGGGTGGCTAATTCACCCCTCCACTTT.

This clone has only a few counts. The chain links TRBV7-9 to TRBJ2-1; the D gene is possibly TRBD1 (6 bases). CDR1 and CDR2 from the germline V gene are SEHNR and FQNEAQ (reference sequence). V dropped 2 bases and J dropped 9 bases, with 11 bases sitting between them. This CDR3 contains 13 residues. The CDR3 sequence: CASSLRGYVEQFF. In DNA form, the CDR3 reads TGTGCCAGCAGCTTAAGGGGGTACGTTGAGCAGTTCTTC.

A few counts support this clone. This chain links TRBV5-1 with TRBJ2-3; no clear D. Germline CDR1 SGHRS, CDR2 YFSETQ. This CDR3 comprises 16 residues. Trimming took off 2 bases at V and 0 bases at J, with 13 bases between the two ends. The CDR3 region is CASSFGTATSTDTQYF. The CDR3 DNA is TGCGCCAGCAGCTTTGGCACAGCTACTAGCACAGATACGCAGTATTTT. The complete variable domain, with remaining parts taken from reference TRBV5-1 and TRBJ2-3, reads KAGVTQTPRYLIKTRGQQVTLSCSPISGHRSVSWYQQTPGQGLQFLFEYFSETQRNKGNFPGRFSGRQFSNSRSEMNVSTLELGDSALYLCASSFGTATSTDTQYFGPGTRLTVL.

V is TRBV18 and J is TRBJ2-5, with D perhaps TRBD1 (6 bases). Between the trimmed V and J ends, which lost 4 bases and 3 bases, there was a span of 9 bases. The CDR3 loop spans 13 amino acids. Germline loops: CDR1 KGHSH, CDR2 LQKENI. The CDR3, as DNA: TGTGCCAGCTCACGAAACAGGGAAGAGACCCAGTACTTC. This sequence encodes CASSRNREETQYF.

This clone was recorded a few times. This chain links TRBV6-5 with TRBJ2-7; 8 bases match TRBD1. J gave up 5 bases and V 2 bases, and 8 bases lay outside the gene matches. CDR3 size: 15 residues. Germline CDR1 and CDR2: MNHEY and SVGAGI. CDR3 bases: TGTGCCAGCAGTTACGCCGGACAGGGAAAGGACGAGCAGTACTTC. This encodes CASSYAGQGKDEQYF.

This clone has a handful of counts. The chain has TRBV7-8 and TRBJ1-5; TRBD1 agrees at 7 bases. Germline CDR1 SGHVS, CDR2 FQNEAQ. The J segment lost 3 bases and the V segment lost 5 bases, leaving 4 bases of the junction unmatched. This CDR3 region has 14 residues. CDR3 sequence reads: CASSPGQINQPQHF. The CDR3 DNA sequence: TGTGCCAGCAGCCCGGGACAGATCAATCAGCCCCAGCATTTT.

This clone showed up just a few times. The chain carries TRBV7-3 and TRBJ1-1; no definite D call. V was shortened by 1 base and J by 2 bases, with 5 bases between the two germline ends. CDR1 is SGHTA, CDR2 FQGTGA, per germline. The CDR3 runs 13 residues. CDR3 in amino acids: CASSLIPNTEAFF. CDR3 DNA: TGTGCCAGCAGCTTAATCCCTAACACTGAAGCTTTCTTT.

On this clone: The junction departs from germline at one end; a sequencing error may be responsible. The rearrangement uses TRBV5-1 and TRBJ1-2, with D possibly matching TRBD1 (6 bases). Germline assignment: CDR1 SGHRS and CDR2 YFSETQ. The CDR3 covers 15 residues. The CDR3 region has the DNA TGCGCCAGCAGCTTGCAGGGGCGCCCTAACTATGGCTACTCCTTC. Its translation: CASSLQGRPNYGYSF.

The rearrangement joins TRBV28 to TRBJ2-3; 9 bases line up with TRBD2. The CDR3 loop spans 17 amino acids. CDR1 is MDHEN and CDR2 is SYDVKM in the germline V gene. J lost 0 bases, V lost 10 bases, and 14 bases had no gene match. CDR3: CATPPSGKLGSTDTQYF. CDR3 nucleotides: TGTGCCACTCCGCCTAGCGGGAAGTTGGGTAGCACAGATACGCAGTATTTT.

This clone turned up a few times. The chain combines TRBV28 with TRBJ2-1; no definite D call. CDR3 length equals 14 residues. Trimming shortened V by 1 base and J by 8 bases, and 12 bases separated the two germline ends. Germline CDR1 is MDHEN and CDR2 is SYDVKM. Here the CDR3 DNA reads TGTGCCAGCAGTTTATCAACACGATTCTATGAGCAGTTCTTC. It yields the protein CASSLSTRFYEQFF.

This clone was counted ten times or more. CDR3: CATAPRQSASGANVLTF. The CDR3 DNA sequence: TGTGCCACCGCGCCGCGACAGTCCGCCTCTGGGGCCAACGTCCTGACTTTC. This rearrangement joins TRBV19 to TRBJ2-6; D possibly corresponds to TRBD1 (5 bases). With 10 bases removed from V and 0 bases from J, the gap between germline ends came to 19 bases. This CDR3 has 17 residues. Germline V gene sequence: CDR1 LNHDA, CDR2 SQIVND (reference sequence).

This clone was seen only a few times. This chain's CDR3 is CASSASTSEQYF. The DNA of the CDR3 is TGTGCCAGCAGTGCCTCGACTAGCGAGCAGTACTTC. The V call is TRBV2, the J call TRBJ2-7; D might be TRBD2 (6 bases). Germline-derived CDR1 and CDR2 are SNHLY and FYNNEI. This CDR3 spans 12 amino acids. V was cut by 4 bases and J by 6 bases, with 10 bases left in between.

The chain recombines TRBV4-1 with TRBJ1-5, with D hard to call. There are 13 residues in the CDR3. From germline, CDR1 is MGHRA and CDR2 YSYEKL. Trimming left V 6 bases short and J 5 bases short, with 11 bases between. CDR3 amino acids: CASSLRQDQPQHF. In DNA form, the CDR3 reads TGCGCCAGCAGTCTTAGACAAGATCAGCCCCAGCATTTT.

The V call is TRBV30, the J call TRBJ2-1; D is perhaps TRBD2 (6 bases). The CDR3 extends over 13 amino acids. V lost 8 bases and J lost 4, with 15 bases in between. Germline-derived CDR1 and CDR2 are GTSNPN and SVGIG (reference sequence). The CDR3, as DNA: TGTGCCGGCGGGGTCGGGGCATACAATGAGCAGTTCTTC. Protein: CAGGVGAYNEQFF. Full variable domain (missing parts from reference TRBV30 and TRBJ2-1): SQTIHQWPATLVQPVGSPLSLECTVEGTSNPNLYWYRQAAGRGLQLLFYSVGIGQISSEVPQNLSASRPQDRQFILSSKKLLLSDSGFYLCAGGVGAYNEQFFGPGTRLTVL.

The chain joins TRBV27 to TRBJ1-1, with TRBD1 matching 8 bases. V gave up 2 bases and J gave up 5 bases; unmatched junction bases: 1. The CDR3 runs to 13 residues. The germline V gene encodes CDR1 MNHEY and CDR2 SMNVEV (reference sequence). The CDR3 DNA is TGTGCCAGCAGTTTAGACAGGGGTACTGAAGCTTTCTTT. It specifies CASSLDRGTEAFF.

This clone was detected a few times. This rearrangement joins TRBV2 to TRBJ2-7; 14 bases line up with TRBD2. Germline trimming cut 6 bases from V and 3 bases from J; bases unmatched to any gene: 7. This CDR3 contains 16 residues. Per the germline V gene, CDR1 is SNHLY and CDR2 is FYNNEI. This CDR3 reads CASSPGLAGDYYEQYF. In DNA, the CDR3 is TGTGCCAGCAGCCCGGGACTAGCGGGAGATTACTACGAGCAGTACTTC.

The V and J genes are TRBV2 and TRBJ2-1; 12 nucleotides align to TRBD2. CDR3 length equals 15 residues. Germline trimming cut 8 bases from V and 5 bases from J; bases unmatched to any gene: 7. Looked up from germline, CDR1 is SNHLY and CDR2 is FYNNEI. CDR3 sequence reads: CASRLTSGRDNEQFF. In DNA, the CDR3 is TGTGCCAGCCGCCTGACTAGCGGGAGAGACAATGAGCAGTTCTTC.

This clone was counted a few times. The chain carries TRBV28 and TRBJ2-7; no reliable D call. The germline gives CDR1 MDHEN, CDR2 SYDVKM. CDR3 length equals 13 residues. Trimming took off 5 bases at V and 0 bases at J, with 8 bases between the two ends. This CDR3 is CASSPSYSYEQYF. The CDR3 nucleotides are TGTGCCAGCAGTCCCTCCTACTCCTACGAGCAGTACTTC.

This chain connects TRBV5-4 to TRBJ2-1, with TRBD2 matching 9 bases. J gave up 4 bases and V 3 bases, and 8 bases lay outside the gene matches. The length of the CDR3 is 16 residues. Per the germline V gene, CDR1 is SGHNT and CDR2 is YYREEE (reference sequence). The CDR3: CASSSPGLAEYNEQFF. The CDR3 DNA is TGTGCCAGCAGCTCCCCGGGACTAGCCGAATACAATGAGCAGTTCTTC.